This T cell receptor (beta chain) was obtained from a study of cytomegalovirus exposure and HLA in healthy donors. About the study: When 398 donors were genotyped, more than 70% of them were found to fall in the Caucasian-associated ancestry cluster.

Germline-derived CDR1 and CDR2 are SEHNR and FQNEAQ (reference sequence). V lost 0 bases, J lost 3 bases, and 8 bases stayed unmatched. The CDR3 is made up of 16 amino acids. General study results and limits: The study designated fewer than 200 TCR beta chains cytomegalovirus-associated. High specificity and sensitivity for cytomegalovirus status were reported for the classifier.

The primer mix had 60 Vbeta and 13 Jbeta primers. Assay: immunoSEQ multiplex PCR; the TCRdb copy retains only in-frame clones and omits some. The sample yields some 96,000 clones, roughly 76% seen once. Remarks on this clone: Its antigen is not known.

The rearrangement links TRBV7-9 to TRBJ2-7, with 7 bases matching TRBD2. Sequenced input: PBMCs. The sequence derives from a man aged 35-49 years in good health and CMV-seronegative. The CDR3 reads CASSLALGEGVYEQYF. CDR3 bases: TGTGCCAGCAGCTTAGCGCTGGGGGAGGGCGTCTACGAGCAGTACTTC.